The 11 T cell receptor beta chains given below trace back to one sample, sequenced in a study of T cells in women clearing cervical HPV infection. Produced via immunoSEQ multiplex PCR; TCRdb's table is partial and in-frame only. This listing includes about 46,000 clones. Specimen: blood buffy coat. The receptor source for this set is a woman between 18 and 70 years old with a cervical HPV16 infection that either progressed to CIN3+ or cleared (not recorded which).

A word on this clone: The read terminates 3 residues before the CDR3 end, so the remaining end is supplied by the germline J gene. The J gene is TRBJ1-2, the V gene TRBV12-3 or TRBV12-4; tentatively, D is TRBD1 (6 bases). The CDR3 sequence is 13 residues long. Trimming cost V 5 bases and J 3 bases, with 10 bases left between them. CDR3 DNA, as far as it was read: TGTGCCAGCAGTCCTAACAGGGACTATGGC. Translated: CASSPNRDYG. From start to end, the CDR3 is CASSPNRDYGYTF.

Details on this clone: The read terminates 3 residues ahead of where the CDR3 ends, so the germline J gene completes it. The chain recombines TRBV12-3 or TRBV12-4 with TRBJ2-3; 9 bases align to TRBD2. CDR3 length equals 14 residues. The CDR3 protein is CASFRSGRLNAQYF. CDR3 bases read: TGTGCCAGTTTCCGCAGCGGGAGGCTAAATGCG.

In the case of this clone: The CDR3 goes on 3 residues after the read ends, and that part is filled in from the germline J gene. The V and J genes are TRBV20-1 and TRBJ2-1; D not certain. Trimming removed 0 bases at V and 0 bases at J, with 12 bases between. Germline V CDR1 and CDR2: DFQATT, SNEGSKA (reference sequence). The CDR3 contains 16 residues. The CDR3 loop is CSARDPGVSSYNEQFF. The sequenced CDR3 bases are TGCAGTGCTAGAGACCCGGGTGTGAGCTCCTACAATGAG.

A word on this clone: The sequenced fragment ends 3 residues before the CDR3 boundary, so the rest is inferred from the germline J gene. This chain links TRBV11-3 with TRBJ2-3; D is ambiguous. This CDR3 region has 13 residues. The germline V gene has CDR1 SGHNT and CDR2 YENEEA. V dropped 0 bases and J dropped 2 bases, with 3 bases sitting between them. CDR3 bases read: TGTGCCAGCAGCTTAGACGTCACAGATACG. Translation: CASSLDVTDT. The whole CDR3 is CASSLDVTDTQYF.

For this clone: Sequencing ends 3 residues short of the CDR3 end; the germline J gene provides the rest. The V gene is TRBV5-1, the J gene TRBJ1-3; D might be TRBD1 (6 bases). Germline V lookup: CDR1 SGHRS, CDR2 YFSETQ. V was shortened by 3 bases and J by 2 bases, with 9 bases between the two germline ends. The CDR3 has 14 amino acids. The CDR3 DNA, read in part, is TGCGCCAGCAGCTCGCAGGGGACTGGAAACACC. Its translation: CASSSQGTGNT. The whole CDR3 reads CASSSQGTGNTIYF.

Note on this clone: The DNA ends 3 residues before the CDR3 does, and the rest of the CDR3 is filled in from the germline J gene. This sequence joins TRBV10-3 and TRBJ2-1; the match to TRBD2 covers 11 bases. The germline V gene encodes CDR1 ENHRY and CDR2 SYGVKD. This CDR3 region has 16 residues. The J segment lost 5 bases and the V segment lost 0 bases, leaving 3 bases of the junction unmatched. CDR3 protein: CAISESVTSGDNEQFF. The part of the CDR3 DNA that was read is TGTGCCATCAGTGAGTCGGTGACTAGCGGGGACAATGAG.

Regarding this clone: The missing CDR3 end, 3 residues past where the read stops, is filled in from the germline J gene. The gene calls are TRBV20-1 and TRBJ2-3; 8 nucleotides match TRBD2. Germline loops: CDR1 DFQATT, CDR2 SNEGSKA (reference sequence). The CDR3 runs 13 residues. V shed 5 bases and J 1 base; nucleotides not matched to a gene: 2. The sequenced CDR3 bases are TGCAGTGCTTCGGGACTAGGCACAGATACG. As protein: CSASGLGTDT. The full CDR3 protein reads CSASGLGTDTQYF.

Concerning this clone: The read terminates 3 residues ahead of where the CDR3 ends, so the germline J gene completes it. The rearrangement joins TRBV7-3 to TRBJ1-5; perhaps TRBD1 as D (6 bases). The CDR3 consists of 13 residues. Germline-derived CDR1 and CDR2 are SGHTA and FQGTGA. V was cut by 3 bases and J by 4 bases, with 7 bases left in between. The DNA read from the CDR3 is TGTGCCAGCAGCTTTGACAGGAATCAGCCC. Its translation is CASSFDRNQP. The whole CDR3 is CASSFDRNQPQHF.

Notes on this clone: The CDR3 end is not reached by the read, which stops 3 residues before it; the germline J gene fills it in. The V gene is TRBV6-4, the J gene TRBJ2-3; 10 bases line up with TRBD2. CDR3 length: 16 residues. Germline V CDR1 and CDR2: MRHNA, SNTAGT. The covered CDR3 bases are TGTGCCAGCAGTGACTTTATCAGCGGGAGGGGAGAGACG. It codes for CASSDFISGRGET. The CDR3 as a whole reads CASSDFISGRGETQYF.

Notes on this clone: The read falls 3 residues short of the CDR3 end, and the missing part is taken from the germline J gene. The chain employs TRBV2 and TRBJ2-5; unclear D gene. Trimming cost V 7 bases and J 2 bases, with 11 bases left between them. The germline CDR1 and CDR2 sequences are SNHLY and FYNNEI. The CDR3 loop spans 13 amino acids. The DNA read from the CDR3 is TGTGCCAGCAAATACAGTAGGCAAGAGACC. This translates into CASKYSRQET. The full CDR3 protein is CASKYSRQETQYF.

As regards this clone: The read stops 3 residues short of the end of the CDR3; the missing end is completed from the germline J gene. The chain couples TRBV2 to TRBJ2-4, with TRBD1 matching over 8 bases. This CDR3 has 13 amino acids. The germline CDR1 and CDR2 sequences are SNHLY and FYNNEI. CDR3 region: CASSATGAYGQYF. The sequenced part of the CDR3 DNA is TGTGCCAGCAGTGCGACAGGGGCGTATGGT.